The 6 T cell receptor beta chains below were found in one sample sequenced in a study of pediatric ulcerative colitis. The assay was immunoSEQ multiplex PCR, and TCRdb's table has in-frame clones only and misses some. The table records 15,000 to 20,000 clones, 70% to 80% of them present only once. Rectal tissue came from one to two pinch biopsies taken at colonoscopy. The sequenced sample was gut tissue. These receptors all stem from a boy under 18 who was a control in a study of pediatric ulcerative colitis.

The chain is built from TRBV7-2 and TRBJ2-3; the D gene could be TRBD1 or TRBD2 (5 bases each). The germline V gene encodes CDR1 SGHTA and CDR2 FQGNSA. The CDR3 extends over 15 amino acids. V lost 8 bases and J 0 bases, leaving 15 bases between the germline ends. The CDR3 region is CASRRGSASTDTQYF. The CDR3 DNA sequence: TGTGCCAGCCGCCGGGGCTCAGCTAGCACAGATACGCAGTATTTT. The whole variable domain, remainder taken from reference TRBV7-2 and TRBJ2-3, is GAGVSQSPSNKVTEKGKDVELRCDPISGHTALYWYRQSLGQGLEFLIYFQGNSAPDKSGLPSDRFSAERTGGSVSTLTIQRTQQEDSAVYLCASRRGSASTDTQYFGPGTRLTVL.

Written as DNA, the CDR3 is TGTGCCAGCAGTTTATCCACTAGCGGGGTCTACGAGCAGTACTTC. Translated, it gives CASSLSTSGVYEQYF. The chain recombines TRBV27 with TRBJ2-7; 10 positions agree with TRBD2. The CDR3 runs to 15 residues. The germline V gene encodes CDR1 MNHEY and CDR2 SMNVEV (reference sequence). V trimming: 0 bases; J trimming: 3 bases; junction bases outside the gene matches: 2.

The chain recombines TRBV27 with TRBJ1-5; D remains unclear. V was clipped by 4 bases and J by 2 bases, with 15 bases between them. The CDR3 has 16 residues. CDR1 MNHEY and CDR2 SMNVEV come from the germline V gene (reference sequence). CDR3 in DNA: TGTGCCAGCAGTTCGATGGCTGCTTCTGGCAATCAGCCCCAGCATTTT. Translating it yields CASSSMAASGNQPQHF.

This rearrangement joins TRBV18 to TRBJ1-2, with D possibly TRBD1 on 5 matching bases. V was pared by 3 bases and J by 8 bases, with 19 bases between. The CDR3 spans 15 residues. The germline V gene encodes CDR1 KGHSH and CDR2 LQKENI. The DNA of the CDR3 is TGTGCCAGCTCACCGGGGCAGAACCAACCATTGGGCTACACCTTC. Its translation: CASSPGQNQPLGYTF.

V gene TRBV29-1 combines with J gene TRBJ1-2; 8 bases map to TRBD1. Per the germline V gene, CDR1 is SQVTM and CDR2 is ANQGSEA. The V gene end was trimmed by 7 bases and the J gene end by 7 bases; junction bases not matched to a gene: 5. The CDR3 consists of 11 residues. The CDR3 coding sequence is TGCAGCGGAGCAGGGGGCTCTGGCTACACCTTC. Protein: CSGAGGSGYTF.

The chain links TRBV28 to TRBJ1-5, with D tentatively TRBD1 (5 bases). The CDR3 covers 15 residues. Germline V gene sequence: CDR1 MDHEN, CDR2 SYDVKM. Between the trimmed V and J ends, which lost 5 bases and 3 bases, there was a span of 14 bases. The CDR3 is CASSVRGADNQPQHF. As DNA, the CDR3 is TGTGCCAGCAGTGTAAGGGGCGCCGACAATCAGCCCCAGCATTTT. Complete variable domain (other parts from reference TRBV28 and TRBJ1-5): DVKVTQSSRYLVKRTGEKVFLECVQDMDHENMFWYRQDPGLGLRLIYFSYDVKMKEKGDIPEGYSVSREKKERFSLILESASTNQTSMYLCASSVRGADNQPQHFGDGTRLSIL.